The entry below describes one T cell receptor beta chain. CDR1 and CDR2 from the germline V gene are MNHNY and SVGAGI (reference sequence). The CDR3 extends over 15 amino acids. V was pared by 7 bases and J by 1 base, with 6 bases of the junction left unmatched. cDNA was made from 500 ng RNA using alpha and beta constant primers. Alpha and beta chain libraries were made separately by chain-specific third strand synthesis with multiplexing indices. One entry per CDR3 protein, called by TCRdb with MiXCR from the 5' RACE reads. The repertoire holds approximately 10,000 distinct CDR3 sequences, approximately 8.2% seen once, with roughly 3.6% in the top ten. This sample was included in a study of HIV-infected patients and healthy controls. The repertoire came from unfractionated whole blood and reflected all unsorted peripheral T cells.

The origin of this receptor is an adult in good health. This chain joins TRBV6-6 and TRBJ2-5; TRBD2 matches 10 bases. Sample: blood. The CDR3 is CASTPGLAIQETQYF. The DNA of the CDR3 is TGTGCCAGCACCCCGGGACTAGCGATCCAAGAGACCCAGTACTTC.